This entry describes one T cell receptor beta chain. Its antigen has not been determined. No much larger clone is present one base from it, and per-base qualities are unavailable. This sample stems from a study of blood T cell repertoires in COVID-19 (TCRdb year 2020). Regarding the complete study: Samples from collaborators originated in the United States, Italy and Spain and spanned both the acute and convalescent phases of COVID-19. The material from the prospective study consisted of cDNA or gDNA derived from T cells, B-cell-depleted T cells, or PBMCs. Subjects who had been exposed to COVID-19, were actively infected with it, or had recovered from it provided the deeply sampled blood TCRbeta repertoires that made up the dataset. The repertoires were made available in a free public database intended to serve as a resource for research on the immune response to SARS-CoV-2. Samples were obtained from the ongoing ImmuneRACE study (first 160 participants) and from some 1,300 subjects provided by 6 global collaborators. A de-identified subject ID, COVID-19 status, age in years and sex were almost always included in the sample metadata. Where HLA class I and class II types were available, the types were taken from metadata supplied by the sample provider, not from assay-based typing. The paper as a whole reports these results and caveats: The amount of clinical and demographic metadata varied by source and participant and was provided uncurated.

TCRbeta CDR3 regions were amplified from genomic DNA by means of the immunoSEQ Assay, a bias-controlled multiplex PCR. The paper's data handling went like this. Nucleated cell counts per sample were estimated from amplification of reference gene primers within the assay. Sequence reads were collapsed and filtered to measure the absolute abundance of every unique TCRbeta CDR3 rearrangement. For each sample, productive Simpson clonality was calculated by taking the square root of Simpson's diversity index across productive rearrangements. The immuneACCESS repertoire file appears here via TCRdb, limited to in-frame rearrangements. These files lack a portion of the clones; in checked studies, under half of the deficit traces to unresolved V genes, and the cause of the others is not known. The D gene and trimming were derived from the DNA, and the V and J assignments and clone size from that table. This sample has about 6,800 clones in its table, and over 75% of those were observed once. Almost 4.5% of the sample is held by the ten biggest clonotypes.

Each collaborating institution followed its own protocols to collect whole blood in K2EDTA tubes. For TCRbeta analysis, collaborators shipped samples in one of three forms: frozen whole blood, isolated PBMCs, or DNA extracted from either of those sample types. The source of this sequence is a man older than 75 with active COVID-19. The sample comprised peripheral blood.

The bases are TGTGCCAGCACGAAGGGTGGGGAGACCTACGAGCAGTACTTC. It translates as CASTKGGETYEQYF. Recombination joined TRBV28 with TRBJ2-7, and perhaps TRBD2 as D gene, on 5 matching bases. CDR1 and CDR2 (MDHEN, SYDVKM) derive from the germline V gene. V and J lose 7 bases and 2 bases, and a span of 15 bases separates them. Including the terminal cysteine and phenylalanine, the CDR3 comprises 14 residues. CDR3 DNA only is kept here, 42 bases in frame from base 1.